This TCR beta chain emerged from a study of cytotoxic CD8 clonotypes in ibrutinib-treated CLL. For the study at large: Treatment had run for a median about 11 months, range 6 to 36, when response samples were taken.

From germline, CDR1 is GTSNPN and CDR2 SVGIG (reference sequence). CDR3 length equals 21 residues. The V segment lost 0 bases and the J segment 0 bases; nucleotides outside the gene matches: 23. Study-wide results and limits: Clonality at baseline surpassed age-matched healthy donors and tracked circulating CD8+ T-cell counts. Sampling times (in sustained-remission versus progressing patients) were not the same.

Assay: immunoSEQ multiplex PCR; the TCRdb copy retains only in-frame clones and omits some. The sample lists approximately 130,000 clones; 84% were seen once. This clone was seen just once. Its antigen is currently unknown. This clonotype originated in a human donor with chronic lymphocytic leukemia. This specimen consisted of PBMCs, obtained after 24 months of ibrutinib treatment. This chain links TRBV30 with TRBJ2-7, with 7 positions matching TRBD1. The CDR3 DNA is TGTGCCTGGAGTGTATCCCGAGACAGGGCGCGAGGTCCGAGGAACTCCTACGAGCAGTACTTC. It translates to CAWSVSRDRARGPRNSYEQYF.